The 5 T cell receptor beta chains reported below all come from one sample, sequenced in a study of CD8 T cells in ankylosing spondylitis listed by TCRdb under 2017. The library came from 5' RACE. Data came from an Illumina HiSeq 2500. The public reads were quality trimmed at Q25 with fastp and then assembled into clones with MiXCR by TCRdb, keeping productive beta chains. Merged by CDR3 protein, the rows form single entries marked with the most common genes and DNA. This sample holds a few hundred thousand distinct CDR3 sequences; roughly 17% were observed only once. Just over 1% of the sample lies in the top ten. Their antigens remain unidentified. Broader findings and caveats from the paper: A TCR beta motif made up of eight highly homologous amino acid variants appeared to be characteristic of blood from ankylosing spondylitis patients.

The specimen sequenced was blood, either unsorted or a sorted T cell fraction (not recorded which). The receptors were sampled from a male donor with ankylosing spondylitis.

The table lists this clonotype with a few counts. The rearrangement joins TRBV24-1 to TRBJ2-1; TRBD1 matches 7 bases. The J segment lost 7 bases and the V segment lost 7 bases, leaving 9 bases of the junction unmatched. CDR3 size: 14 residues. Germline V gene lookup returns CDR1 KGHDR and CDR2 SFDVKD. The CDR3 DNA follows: TGTGCCACCAGCCCCGGACAGGTAGGAAATGAGCAGTTCTTC. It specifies CATSPGQVGNEQFF.

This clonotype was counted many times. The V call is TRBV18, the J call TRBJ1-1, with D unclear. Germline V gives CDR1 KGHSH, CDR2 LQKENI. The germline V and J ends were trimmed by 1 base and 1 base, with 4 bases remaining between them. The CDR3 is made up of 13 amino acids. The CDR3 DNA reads TGTGCCAGCTCACCACAGGGGAACACTGAAGCTTTCTTT. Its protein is CASSPQGNTEAFF. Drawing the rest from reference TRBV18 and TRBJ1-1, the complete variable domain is NAGVMQNPRHLVRRRGQEARLRCSPMKGHSHVYWYRQLPEEGLKFMVYLQKENIIDESGMPKERFSAEFPKEGPSILRIQQVVRGDSAAYFCASSPQGNTEAFFGQGTRLTVV.

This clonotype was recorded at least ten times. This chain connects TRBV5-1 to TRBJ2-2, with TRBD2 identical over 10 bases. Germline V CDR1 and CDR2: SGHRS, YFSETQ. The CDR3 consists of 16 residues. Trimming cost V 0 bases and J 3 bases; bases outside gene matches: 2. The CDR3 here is CASSLGTSGHTGELFF. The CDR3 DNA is TGCGCCAGCAGCTTGGGGACTAGCGGCCACACCGGGGAGCTGTTTTTT.

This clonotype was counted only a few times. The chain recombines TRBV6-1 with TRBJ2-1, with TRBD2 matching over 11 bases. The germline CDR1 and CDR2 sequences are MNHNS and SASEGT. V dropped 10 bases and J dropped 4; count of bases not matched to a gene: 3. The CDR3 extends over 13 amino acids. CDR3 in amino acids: CATGLAGYNEQFF. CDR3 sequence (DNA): TGTGCCACCGGACTAGCGGGTTACAATGAGCAGTTCTTC.

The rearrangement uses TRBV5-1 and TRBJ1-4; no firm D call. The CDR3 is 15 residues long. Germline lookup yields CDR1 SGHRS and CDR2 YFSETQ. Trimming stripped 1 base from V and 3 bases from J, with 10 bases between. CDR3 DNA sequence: TGCGCCAGCAGCTTGCAGACGGGTTCTAATGAAAAACTGTTTTTT. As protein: CASSLQTGSNEKLFF.